This TCR beta chain originates from a study of OX40 agonist ivuxolimab in advanced cancers. Study at large: Three patients, one with hepatocellular carcinoma and two with cutaneous melanoma, responded partially.

The table came from immunoSEQ multiplex PCR; TCRdb's copy has only in-frame clones and leaves some out. Among around 40,000 clones listed, 75% to 90% were seen once. From germline, CDR1 is SNHLY and CDR2 FYNNEI. CDR3 length equals 13 residues. V shed 3 bases and J 17 bases; nucleotides not matched to a gene: 11. The receptor's source is an adult with an advanced solid tumor such as melanoma, head and neck, liver or kidney cancer. The chain has TRBV2 and TRBJ1-4, with 8 bases matching TRBD1. The source material was CD4+ or CD8+ T cells sorted from blood, sampled in a trial of the OX40 agonist ivuxolimab. CDR3 protein: CASSEGYRGYIFF. DNA for the CDR3: TGTGCCAGCAGTGAGGGGTACAGGGGGTATATCTTTTTT.